These T cell receptor beta chains were read from a single sample in a study of identical twins. MiXCR was run by TCRdb on the 5' RACE reads, yielding one entry per CDR3 protein. Here the sample spans some 1,600,000 distinct CDR3 sequences, less than 35% being singletons. Sequencing was performed on cord blood. These receptors all stem from a newborn girl in good health. CDR3s include the opening cysteine and the closing phenylalanine or tryptophan. The order of the fields is D gene, V gene, clone size, J gene, CDR3 DNA, CDR3 protein. The D gene is left open where the match is weak. A clone size is listed for some rows: how often the clone was seen (once, few, many), or a class if it is expanded.

d_gene: -; v_gene: TRBV7-9; abundance: -; j_gene: TRBJ1-5; CDR3nt: TGTGCCAGCAGCTTAGCGCGGAGGACATTTTATAGCAATCAGCCCCAGCATTTT; CDR3aa: CASSLARRTFYSNQPQHF
d_gene: TRBD1; v_gene: TRBV25-1; abundance: few; j_gene: TRBJ1-6; CDR3nt: TGTGCCACCAGGACAGGAGTTTATAATTCACCCCTCCACTTT; CDR3aa: CATRTGVYNSPLHF
d_gene: TRBD1; v_gene: TRBV5-5; abundance: few; j_gene: TRBJ1-1; CDR3nt: TGTGCCAGCAGCCCCGCAGGGGGAACTGAAGCTTTCTTT; CDR3aa: CASSPAGGTEAFF
d_gene: TRBD2; v_gene: TRBV28; abundance: few; j_gene: TRBJ2-3; CDR3nt: TGTGCCAGCAGCCCCGGGACTAGCGGGAGGAACACAGATACGCAGTATTTT; CDR3aa: CASSPGTSGRNTDTQYF
d_gene: -; v_gene: TRBV10-3; abundance: few; j_gene: TRBJ1-2; CDR3nt: TGTGCCATCAGTGAGTCGAATCGTCGGAAGTACTATGGCTACACCTTC; CDR3aa: CAISESNRRKYYGYTF
d_gene: TRBD2; v_gene: TRBV7-2; abundance: -; j_gene: TRBJ2-7; CDR3nt: TGTGCCAGCAGCTTATTTGGGAGCGGGGGCCCTACCTACGAGCAGTACTTC; CDR3aa: CASSLFGSGGPTYEQYF
d_gene: TRBD1; v_gene: TRBV4-2; abundance: many; j_gene: TRBJ1-2; CDR3nt: TGTGCCAGCAGCCAAGAGTTGCAGGGGGCTCGTAACTATGGCTACACCTTC; CDR3aa: CASSQELQGARNYGYTF
d_gene: -; v_gene: TRBV20-1; abundance: few; j_gene: TRBJ2-6; CDR3nt: TGCCAAAAGAGATGCTCTGGGGCCAACGTCCTGACTTTC; CDR3aa: CQKRCSGANVLTF
d_gene: -; v_gene: TRBV20-1; abundance: -; j_gene: TRBJ1-2; CDR3nt: TGCAGTGCTCCAGGGAGAGATAACCATGGCTACACCTTC; CDR3aa: CSAPGRDNHGYTF
d_gene: TRBD2; v_gene: TRBV7-9; abundance: -; j_gene: TRBJ2-1; CDR3nt: TGTGCCAGCAGCTTAGTAGTGGGGGGGTCCTTGAATGAGCAGTTCTTC; CDR3aa: CASSLVVGGSLNEQFF
d_gene: TRBD2; v_gene: TRBV7-6; abundance: few; j_gene: TRBJ2-1; CDR3nt: TGTGCCAGCAGCCGCGGGACTAGCAGCCGCTTTAGCGATGAGCAGTTCTTC; CDR3aa: CASSRGTSSRFSDEQFF
d_gene: -; v_gene: TRBV25-1; abundance: few; j_gene: TRBJ2-7; CDR3nt: TGTGCCAGCAGTGAAAGCCCGCCCCCCTACGAGCAGTACTTC; CDR3aa: CASSESPPPYEQYF
d_gene: -; v_gene: TRBV9; abundance: -; j_gene: TRBJ1-5; CDR3nt: TGTGCCAGCAGCGGGGCTCCAGGCTTCAATCAGCCCCAGCATTTT; CDR3aa: CASSGAPGFNQPQHF
d_gene: TRBD2; v_gene: TRBV12-3/TRBV12-4; abundance: -; j_gene: TRBJ2-7; CDR3nt: TGTGCCAGCACCCTCCGAGGTAGCGGGGGGTATACCTACGAGCAGTACTTC; CDR3aa: CASTLRGSGGYTYEQYF
d_gene: TRBD2; v_gene: TRBV4-2; abundance: -; j_gene: TRBJ2-7; CDR3nt: TGTGCCAGCAGCCAAGTAGGGACTAGCGAAAACTACGAGCAGTACTTC; CDR3aa: CASSQVGTSENYEQYF
d_gene: TRBD1; v_gene: TRBV11-2; abundance: -; j_gene: TRBJ2-7; CDR3nt: TGTGCCAGCAGCTCCCTAGATTACAGGGGGTTCTACGAGCAGTACTTC; CDR3aa: CASSSLDYRGFYEQYF
d_gene: TRBD2; v_gene: TRBV29-1; abundance: few; j_gene: TRBJ2-3; CDR3nt: TGCAGCGTTGTACGGGGCGGGAGAGCTACGCAGTATTTT; CDR3aa: CSVVRGGRATQYF
d_gene: TRBD2; v_gene: TRBV4-2; abundance: few; j_gene: TRBJ2-1; CDR3nt: TGTGCCAGCAGCCAGCTAAAGACTAGCGGGGGACCGTTCTTC; CDR3aa: CASSQLKTSGGPFF
d_gene: TRBD1; v_gene: TRBV5-6; abundance: -; j_gene: TRBJ1-6; CDR3nt: TGTGCCAGCAGCTTCAGGGACAGCCTGCGGTCACCCCACCACTTT; CDR3aa: CASSFRDSLRSPHHF
d_gene: -; v_gene: TRBV7-9; abundance: -; j_gene: TRBJ1-1; CDR3nt: TGTGCCAGCAGCCTAAACCCAGGGCTGGGAGCTTTCTTT; CDR3aa: CASSLNPGLGAFF
d_gene: -; v_gene: TRBV28; abundance: few; j_gene: TRBJ2-2; CDR3nt: TGTGCCGCAGGGACCGGGGAGCTGTTTTTT; CDR3aa: CAAGTGELFF
d_gene: -; v_gene: TRBV4-1; abundance: -; j_gene: TRBJ2-7; CDR3nt: TGCGCCAGCAGCTATGGTCGGGGGGCGGGTTACAATGAGCAGTACTTC; CDR3aa: CASSYGRGAGYNEQYF
d_gene: -; v_gene: TRBV20-1; abundance: once; j_gene: TRBJ2-3; CDR3nt: TGCAGTGCTAGGTGGCGAGCAGGGCGAGATACGCAGTATTTT; CDR3aa: CSARWRAGRDTQYF
d_gene: -; v_gene: TRBV12-3/TRBV12-4; abundance: -; j_gene: TRBJ2-5; CDR3nt: TGTGCCGGCAGTTTCCAACCACAAGAGACCCAGTACTTC; CDR3aa: CAGSFQPQETQYF
d_gene: -; v_gene: TRBV28; abundance: once; j_gene: TRBJ2-7; CDR3nt: TGTGCCAGCACCAGGGACGCCGAGCAGTACTTC; CDR3aa: CASTRDAEQYF
d_gene: -; v_gene: TRBV5-4; abundance: -; j_gene: TRBJ2-5; CDR3nt: TGTGCCAGCAGCTTGCCAGGGAAAGATGAGCAGTACTTC; CDR3aa: CASSLPGKDEQYF
d_gene: -; v_gene: TRBV15; abundance: -; j_gene: TRBJ1-4; CDR3nt: TGTGCCACCAGTTCCTGGGAAGGGACCGAAAAACTGTTTTTT; CDR3aa: CATSSWEGTEKLFF
d_gene: -; v_gene: TRBV4-1; abundance: -; j_gene: TRBJ1-2; CDR3nt: TGCGCCAGCAGCCAAGGAGGGACTATTAACTATGGCTACACCTTC; CDR3aa: CASSQGGTINYGYTF
d_gene: TRBD2; v_gene: TRBV10-2; abundance: -; j_gene: TRBJ2-3; CDR3nt: TGCGCCAGCGAGCGGACTAGCGGGGATACAGATACGCAGTATTTT; CDR3aa: CASERTSGDTDTQYF
d_gene: -; v_gene: TRBV29-1; abundance: many; j_gene: TRBJ1-2; CDR3nt: TGCAGCGTCGGGGTCTATAACTATGGCTACACCTTC; CDR3aa: CSVGVYNYGYTF
d_gene: TRBD1; v_gene: TRBV30; abundance: -; j_gene: TRBJ1-6; CDR3nt: TGTGCCTGGAGCATCGGGACAGGGGATTCACCCCTCCACTTT; CDR3aa: CAWSIGTGDSPLHF
d_gene: -; v_gene: TRBV12-5; abundance: few; j_gene: TRBJ2-7; CDR3nt: TGTGCTAGTGGTTTGTACTATGGAGGGGCTGACCACTCCTACGAGCAGTACTTC; CDR3aa: CASGLYYGGADHSYEQYF
d_gene: TRBD2; v_gene: TRBV11-2; abundance: -; j_gene: TRBJ2-3; CDR3nt: TGTGCCAGCAGCTTAAGGGTAGCGGGAGTTGTGCAGTATTTT; CDR3aa: CASSLRVAGVVQYF
d_gene: -; v_gene: TRBV12-3/TRBV12-4; abundance: -; j_gene: TRBJ2-5; CDR3nt: TGTGCCAGCAGACCCACCGAGACACCGCACCAAGAGACCCAGTACTTC; CDR3aa: CASRPTETPHQETQYF
d_gene: -; v_gene: TRBV3-1; abundance: many; j_gene: TRBJ2-7; CDR3nt: TGTGCCAGCAGCCAAGACCAGAACTACGAGCAGTACTTC; CDR3aa: CASSQDQNYEQYF
d_gene: TRBD2; v_gene: TRBV11-2; abundance: few; j_gene: TRBJ2-3; CDR3nt: TGTGCCAGCAGCCCTAGCGGGAGAAGAGATACGCAGTATTTT; CDR3aa: CASSPSGRRDTQYF
d_gene: -; v_gene: TRBV4-2; abundance: -; j_gene: TRBJ2-3; CDR3nt: TGTGCCAGCAGCCAATTCGGACTCCCGAGCACAGATACGCAGTATTTT; CDR3aa: CASSQFGLPSTDTQYF
d_gene: TRBD2; v_gene: TRBV20-1; abundance: -; j_gene: TRBJ2-5; CDR3nt: TGCAGTGCTAGAGATTTTGCGGGGGGGCCCCAAGAGACCCAGTACTTC; CDR3aa: CSARDFAGGPQETQYF
d_gene: -; v_gene: TRBV3-1; abundance: -; j_gene: TRBJ2-1; CDR3nt: TGTGCCAGCAGCCAAGCCAAAAAAAACCCGAGTCAAGAGACCCAGTTCTTC; CDR3aa: CASSQAKKNPSQETQFF
d_gene: -; v_gene: TRBV5-1; abundance: -; j_gene: TRBJ2-1; CDR3nt: TGCGCCAGCAGTTCCACCCTCTTTCCCGAGCAGTTCTTC; CDR3aa: CASSSTLFPEQFF
d_gene: -; v_gene: TRBV29-1; abundance: many; j_gene: TRBJ2-3; CDR3nt: TGCAGCGTTGTCGGGGTCGCAGATACGCAGTATTTT; CDR3aa: CSVVGVADTQYF
d_gene: TRBD2; v_gene: TRBV3-1; abundance: -; j_gene: TRBJ2-5; CDR3nt: TGTGCCAGCAGCACGGGGGGGGCCTACAATGAGCAGTACTTC; CDR3aa: CASSTGGAYNEQYF
d_gene: TRBD2; v_gene: TRBV6-6; abundance: -; j_gene: TRBJ2-7; CDR3nt: TGTGCCAGCAGTTACCCCAAGGCGGGGGGTAACTACGAGCAGTACTTC; CDR3aa: CASSYPKAGGNYEQYF
d_gene: -; v_gene: TRBV29-1; abundance: -; j_gene: TRBJ2-5; CDR3nt: TGCAGCGTTCTAAGCCCAAGAAAAGAGACCCAGTACTTC; CDR3aa: CSVLSPRKETQYF
d_gene: -; v_gene: TRBV11-2; abundance: -; j_gene: TRBJ1-1; CDR3nt: TGTGCCAGCAGCACCCGGGGGAGGGGCACTGAAGCTTTCTTT; CDR3aa: CASSTRGRGTEAFF
d_gene: TRBD1; v_gene: TRBV29-1; abundance: -; j_gene: TRBJ2-5; CDR3nt: TGCAGCGTTTTTGGGACAGGGGGAGACGAGCGGTACTTC; CDR3aa: CSVFGTGGDERYF
d_gene: TRBD1; v_gene: TRBV7-9; abundance: -; j_gene: TRBJ1-6; CDR3nt: TGTGCCAGCAGCTTAGCACAGGGGGTCTCCTATAATTCACCCCCCCACTTT; CDR3aa: CASSLAQGVSYNSPPHF
d_gene: TRBD2; v_gene: TRBV20-1; abundance: -; j_gene: TRBJ2-1; CDR3nt: TGCAGTGCTAGAGATCGGAGACTAGCGGGGGGGGGAACCTACAATGAGCAGTTCTTC; CDR3aa: CSARDRRLAGGGTYNEQFF
d_gene: TRBD2; v_gene: TRBV12-3/TRBV12-4; abundance: -; j_gene: TRBJ2-1; CDR3nt: TGTGCCAGCAGTTTAAGGAGCGGGAGCTCCTACAATGAGCAGTTCTTC; CDR3aa: CASSLRSGSSYNEQFF
d_gene: -; v_gene: TRBV7-2; abundance: -; j_gene: TRBJ1-1; CDR3nt: TGTGCCAGCAGCTTATGGACAGATAAAAACACTGAAGCTTTCTTT; CDR3aa: CASSLWTDKNTEAFF
d_gene: -; v_gene: TRBV7-9; abundance: -; j_gene: TRBJ1-2; CDR3nt: TGTGCCAGCAGCTTAGCCCAAGGGGATGGCTACACCTTC; CDR3aa: CASSLAQGDGYTF
d_gene: -; v_gene: TRBV2; abundance: many; j_gene: TRBJ2-7; CDR3nt: TGTGCCAGCAGTAAAGAGGGGGGTTACGAGCAGTACTTC; CDR3aa: CASSKEGGYEQYF
d_gene: -; v_gene: TRBV4-1; abundance: -; j_gene: TRBJ2-5; CDR3nt: TGCGCCAGCAGCCAACGGGGCCTCTCTCAAACAGAACAAGAGACCCAGTACTTC; CDR3aa: CASSQRGLSQTEQETQYF
d_gene: TRBD2; v_gene: TRBV27; abundance: -; j_gene: TRBJ2-5; CDR3nt: TGTGCCAGCACCCCGGGGGGGAAAGAGACCCAGTACTTC; CDR3aa: CASTPGGKETQYF
d_gene: TRBD2; v_gene: TRBV29-1; abundance: few; j_gene: TRBJ2-7; CDR3nt: TGCAGCGTTCCCAGCGGGGGGCTCGACAATGAGCAGTACTTC; CDR3aa: CSVPSGGLDNEQYF
d_gene: -; v_gene: TRBV28; abundance: few; j_gene: TRBJ2-7; CDR3nt: TGTGCCAGCAGTTTGCTAGTAAACTACGAGCAGTACTTC; CDR3aa: CASSLLVNYEQYF
d_gene: -; v_gene: TRBV24-1; abundance: -; j_gene: TRBJ2-2; CDR3nt: TGTGCCACCAGTGATTCAACCTTGAACACCGGGGAGCTGTTTTTT; CDR3aa: CATSDSTLNTGELFF
d_gene: -; v_gene: TRBV11-2; abundance: -; j_gene: TRBJ2-4; CDR3nt: TGTGCCAGCAGCTTCTTACAGGCCAAAAACATTCAGTACTTC; CDR3aa: CASSFLQAKNIQYF
d_gene: -; v_gene: TRBV27; abundance: few; j_gene: TRBJ1-5; CDR3nt: TGTGCCAGCAGTTTATGGCCAGGGGCTGATCAGCCCCAGCATTTT; CDR3aa: CASSLWPGADQPQHF
d_gene: TRBD2; v_gene: TRBV4-2; abundance: -; j_gene: TRBJ2-3; CDR3nt: TGTGCCAGCAGCCAAGGGAGACTAGCGGGGGGAACAGATACGCAGTATTTT; CDR3aa: CASSQGRLAGGTDTQYF